What follows describes a single T cell receptor beta chain. The antigen is undetermined. immunoSEQ v3.0 was run at survey level. Measured with immunoSEQ multiplex PCR; TCRdb has only the in-frame clones, and not every one. Of roughly 24,000 clones in the sample, over 75% were seen once. This sample is drawn from a study of long-term antiretroviral therapy in people with HIV. Findings of the study overall: CDR3 lengths in HIV samples spanned a narrower range than controls.

The CDR3 loop spans 16 amino acids. Trimming removed 5 bases from V and 1 base from J; junction bases left unmatched: 9. Germline V gene lookup returns CDR1 SGHAT and CDR2 FQNNGV. Material: unsorted PBMCs, obtained 4.7 to 5 years after starting antiretroviral therapy. The rearrangement joins TRBV11-2 to TRBJ2-5; 8 positions agree with TRBD2. The sequence was collected from a middle-aged man with HIV. The DNA for the CDR3 is TGTGCCAGCAGCCCTGGGGTGGCGGGGGGCCAAGAGACCCAGTACTTC. Residues: CASSPGVAGGQETQYF.